This T cell receptor (beta chain) was observed in a study of cytomegalovirus exposure and HLA in healthy donors. General study points: Reports described diagnosis of cytomegalovirus status by the classifier as highly specific and sensitive. TCR beta chains numbering more than 150 were designated cytomegalovirus-associated.

Profiled with immunoSEQ multiplex PCR; TCRdb holds only in-frame clones, not every one. The sample records under 250,000 clones, roughly 85% being singletons. Looked up from germline, CDR1 is SGHAT and CDR2 is FQNNGV. The CDR3 extends over 12 amino acids. Trimming removed 5 bases at V and 6 bases at J, with 11 bases between. Worth noting for this clone: Its antigen is undetermined.

The chain employs TRBV11-2 and TRBJ2-7, with D possibly matching TRBD2 (6 bases). The sequence derives from a woman under 30 in good health and CMV-seronegative. Sequenced material: PBMCs. This CDR3 reads CASSPTGVEQYF. The CDR3 DNA reads as TGTGCCAGCAGCCCTACGGGGGTCGAGCAGTACTTC. The full variable domain, completed using reference TRBV11-2 and TRBJ2-7, is EAGVAQSPRYKIIEKRQSVAFWCNPISGHATLYWYQQILGQGPKLLIQFQNNGVVDDSQLPKDRFSAERLKGVDSTLKIQPAKLEDSAVYLCASSPTGVEQYFGPGTRLTVT.